This section outlines one TCR beta chain sequence together with its context. What antigen it recognizes has not been identified. Per-base qualities were not stored, and no clone one base away is much larger. TCRbeta CDR3 regions were amplified from genomic DNA by means of the immunoSEQ Assay, a bias-controlled multiplex PCR. In the paper's pipeline: The number of nucleated cells in each sample was estimated from the amplification of reference gene primers within the assay. Sequence reads were collapsed and filtered to measure the absolute abundance of every unique TCRbeta CDR3 rearrangement. For each sample, productive Simpson clonality was calculated by taking the square root of Simpson's diversity index across productive rearrangements. The clones in this table, taken by TCRdb from immuneACCESS, are in-frame only. Not every clone is retained; where verified, under half of the shortfall comes from an unresolved V gene, and the cause of the rest is unknown. V and J calls and clone size are given by that table; D and trimming were obtained from the DNA. The sample table lists a few hundred thousand clones, roughly 90% of them with a count of one. Roughly 1.9% of the sample is in the top ten clones.

This sample is part of a study of blood T cell repertoires in COVID-19 (TCRdb year 2020). With regard to the full study: Samples covering the acute and convalescent phases of COVID-19 were provided by collaborators in the United States, Italy and Spain. The prospective study material was composed of cDNA or gDNA derived from T cells, B-cell-depleted T cells, or PBMCs. Nearly every sample came with metadata listing a de-identified subject ID, COVID-19 status, age in years and sex. Where HLA class I and class II types were available, the types were taken from metadata supplied by the sample provider, not from assay-based typing. The repertoires were made available in a free public database intended to serve as a resource for research on the immune response to SARS-CoV-2. Subjects who had been exposed to COVID-19, were actively infected with it, or had recovered from it provided the deeply sampled blood TCRbeta repertoires that made up the dataset. Samples were obtained from the ongoing ImmuneRACE study (first 160 participants) and from 950 to 1,500 subjects provided by 6 global collaborators. Results the study describes overall, beyond this receptor: The amount of clinical and demographic metadata varied by source and participant and was provided uncurated.

The germline V end is reduced by 2 bases and the J end by 7 bases; junction bases left unmatched: 11. Measured from the cysteine to the phenylalanine, the CDR3 is 15 residues long. The read is trimmed to its CDR3 DNA, 45 bases read in frame from base 1. The germline V gene sets CDR1 to SGHRS and CDR2 to YFSETQ. Participants in the prospective study were aged about 18 to 95 years, lived in approximately 26 United States geographic areas, and enrolled through a virtual design. In the prospective study, cohorts were assigned on the basis of participant-reported clinical history obtained from a screening survey and a study questionnaire. ImmuneRACE Cohort 3 recovered participants were defined by two consecutive negative NP/OP PCR tests, healthcare professional clearance, or symptom resolution. Each participant in the prospective study had whole blood, serum and a nasopharyngeal or oropharyngeal swab collected by mobile phlebotomists. Over a roughly 2-month period, participants in the prospective study had the option of providing additional blood draws and questionnaires. Before DNA extraction, prospective study blood samples were shipped either frozen or at room temperature.

Source material: PBMCs or T cells enriched from blood (not recorded which). The source is a woman in her forties who had recovered from COVID-19. Recombination connected TRBV5-1 to TRBJ1-1; the junction holds 7 bases that match TRBD1. At the DNA level, the sequence is TGCGCCAGCAGCTTCCACAAGACAGGGACGGTTGAAGCTTTCTTT. Translated, this is CASSFHKTGTVEAFF.